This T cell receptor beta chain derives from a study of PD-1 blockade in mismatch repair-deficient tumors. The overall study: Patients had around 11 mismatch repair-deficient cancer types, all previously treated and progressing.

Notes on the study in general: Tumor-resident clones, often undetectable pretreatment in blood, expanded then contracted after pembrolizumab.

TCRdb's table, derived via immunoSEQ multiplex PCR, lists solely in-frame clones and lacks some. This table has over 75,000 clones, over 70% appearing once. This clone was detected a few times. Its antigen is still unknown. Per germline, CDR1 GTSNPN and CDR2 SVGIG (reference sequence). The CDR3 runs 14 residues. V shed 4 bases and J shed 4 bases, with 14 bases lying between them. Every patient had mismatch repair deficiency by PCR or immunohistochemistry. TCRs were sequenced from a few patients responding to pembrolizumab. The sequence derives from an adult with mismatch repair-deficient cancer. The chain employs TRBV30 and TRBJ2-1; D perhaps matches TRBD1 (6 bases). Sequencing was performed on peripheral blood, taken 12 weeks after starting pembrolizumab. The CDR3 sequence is CAWTDSGVYNEQFF. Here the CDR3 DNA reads TGTGCCTGGACGGATTCAGGGGTTTACAATGAGCAGTTCTTC.